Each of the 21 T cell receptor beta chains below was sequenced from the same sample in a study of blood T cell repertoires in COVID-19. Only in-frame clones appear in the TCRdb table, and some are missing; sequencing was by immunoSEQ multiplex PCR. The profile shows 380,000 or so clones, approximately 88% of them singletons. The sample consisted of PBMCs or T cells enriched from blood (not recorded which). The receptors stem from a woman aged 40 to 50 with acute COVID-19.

The CDR3 region is CASSPGTGLGGTNEKLFF. CDR3 DNA sequence: TGTGCCAGCAGCCCCGGGACAGGACTCGGGGGGACTAATGAAAAACTGTTTTTT. The rearrangement links TRBV5-4 to TRBJ1-4; the match to TRBD1 covers 8 bases. The CDR3 consists of 18 residues. V lost 4 bases, J lost 2 bases, and 13 bases stayed unmatched. The germline V gene has CDR1 SGHNT and CDR2 YYREEE (reference sequence).

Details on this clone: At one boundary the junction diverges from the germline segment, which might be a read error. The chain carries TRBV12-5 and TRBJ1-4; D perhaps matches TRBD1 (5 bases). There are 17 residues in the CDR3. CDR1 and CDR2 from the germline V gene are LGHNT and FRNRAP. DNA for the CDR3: TGTGCTAGTGGACTGGGGCTAACGAAGGCAACTAACGAAAAACTGTTTTTT. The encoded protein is CASGLGLTKATNEKLFF. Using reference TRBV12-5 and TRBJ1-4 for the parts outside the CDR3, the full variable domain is DARVTQTPRHKVTEMGQEVTMRCQPILGHNTVFWYRQTMMQGLELLAYFRNRAPLDDSGMPKDRFSAEMPDATLATLKIQPSEPRDSAVYFCASGLGLTKATNEKLFFGSGTQLSVL.

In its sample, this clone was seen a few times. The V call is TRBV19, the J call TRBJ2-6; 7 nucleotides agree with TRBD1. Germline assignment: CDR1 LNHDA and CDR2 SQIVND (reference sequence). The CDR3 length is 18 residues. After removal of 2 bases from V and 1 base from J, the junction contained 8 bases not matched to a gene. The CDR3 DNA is TGTGCCAGTAGTATAAACGGCAGGGGGTTGTCTGGGGCCAACGTCCTGACTTTC. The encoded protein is CASSINGRGLSGANVLTF.

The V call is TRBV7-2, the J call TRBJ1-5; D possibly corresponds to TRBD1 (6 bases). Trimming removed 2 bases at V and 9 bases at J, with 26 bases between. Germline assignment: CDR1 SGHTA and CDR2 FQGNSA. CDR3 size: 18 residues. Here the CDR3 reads CASSLSAGGAGPLRPQHF. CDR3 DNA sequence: TGTGCCAGCAGCTTATCAGCGGGGGGCGCTGGGCCTCTAAGGCCCCAGCATTTT.

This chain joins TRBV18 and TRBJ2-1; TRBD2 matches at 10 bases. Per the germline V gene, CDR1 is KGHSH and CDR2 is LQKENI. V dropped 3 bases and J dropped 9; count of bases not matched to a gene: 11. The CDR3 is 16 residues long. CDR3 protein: CASSPPGAGGELEQFF. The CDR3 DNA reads TGTGCCAGCTCACCGCCGGGAGCGGGGGGGGAGCTTGAGCAGTTCTTC.

Written as DNA, the CDR3 is TGTGCCAGCAGCTCAACGGGGGGGCTGTACGAGCAGTACTTC. The encoded protein is CASSSTGGLYEQYF. The V gene is TRBV5-6, the J gene TRBJ2-7; 8 bases match TRBD2. The CDR3 contains 14 residues. Germline values: CDR1 SGHDT, CDR2 YYEEEE. The V gene end was trimmed by 3 bases and the J gene end by 4 bases; junction bases not matched to a gene: 6.

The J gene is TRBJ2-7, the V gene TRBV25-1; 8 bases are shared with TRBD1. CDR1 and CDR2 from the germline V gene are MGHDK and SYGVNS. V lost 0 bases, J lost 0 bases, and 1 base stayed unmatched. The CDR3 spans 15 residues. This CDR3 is CASSEYGTGSYEQYF. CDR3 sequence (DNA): TGTGCCAGCAGTGAATATGGGACAGGCTCCTACGAGCAGTACTTC.

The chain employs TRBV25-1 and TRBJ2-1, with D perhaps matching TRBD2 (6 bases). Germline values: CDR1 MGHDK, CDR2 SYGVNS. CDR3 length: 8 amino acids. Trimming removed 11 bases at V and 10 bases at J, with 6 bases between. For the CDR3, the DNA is TGTGCCGCGGGGGAGCAGTTCTTC. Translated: CAAGEQFF.

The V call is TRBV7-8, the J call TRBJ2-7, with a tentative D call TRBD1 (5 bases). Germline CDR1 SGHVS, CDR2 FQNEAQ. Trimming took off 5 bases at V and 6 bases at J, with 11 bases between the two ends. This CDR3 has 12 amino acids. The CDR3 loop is CASSEDRIEQYF. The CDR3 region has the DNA TGTGCCAGCAGCGAAGACAGAATCGAGCAGTACTTC.

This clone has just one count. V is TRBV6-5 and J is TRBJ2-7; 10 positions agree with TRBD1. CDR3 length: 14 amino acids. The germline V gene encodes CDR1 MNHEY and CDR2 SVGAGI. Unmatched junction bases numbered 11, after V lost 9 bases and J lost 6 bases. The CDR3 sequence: CASRGDRGRFEQYF. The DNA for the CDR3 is TGTGCCAGTCGTGGGGACAGGGGTCGATTCGAGCAGTACTTC.

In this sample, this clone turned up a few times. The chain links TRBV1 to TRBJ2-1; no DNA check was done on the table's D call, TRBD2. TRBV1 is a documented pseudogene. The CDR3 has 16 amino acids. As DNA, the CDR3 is TGCACCAGCAGCCAAGGCGGGGGGTGCTCCTACAATGAGCAGTTCTTC. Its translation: CTSSQGGGCSYNEQFF.

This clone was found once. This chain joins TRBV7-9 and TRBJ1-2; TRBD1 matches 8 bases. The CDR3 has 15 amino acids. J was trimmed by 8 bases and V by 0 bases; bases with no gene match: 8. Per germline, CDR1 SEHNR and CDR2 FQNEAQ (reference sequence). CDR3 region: CASSLAGRGLEGYTF. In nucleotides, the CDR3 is TGTGCCAGCAGCTTAGCTGGCAGGGGGCTAGAGGGCTACACCTTC.

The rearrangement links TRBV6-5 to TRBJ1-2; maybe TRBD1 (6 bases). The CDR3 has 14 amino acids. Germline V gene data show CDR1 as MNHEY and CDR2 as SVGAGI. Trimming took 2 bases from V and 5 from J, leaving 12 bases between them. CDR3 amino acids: CASSYREQGYGYTF. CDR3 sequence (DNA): TGTGCCAGCAGTTACAGAGAACAGGGTTATGGCTACACCTTC.

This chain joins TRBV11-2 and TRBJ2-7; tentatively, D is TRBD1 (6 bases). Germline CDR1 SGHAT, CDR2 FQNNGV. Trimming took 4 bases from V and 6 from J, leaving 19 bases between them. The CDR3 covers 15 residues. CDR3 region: CASSYNHRESGEQYF. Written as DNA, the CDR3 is TGTGCCAGCAGCTACAATCACAGGGAGAGCGGCGAGCAGTACTTC.

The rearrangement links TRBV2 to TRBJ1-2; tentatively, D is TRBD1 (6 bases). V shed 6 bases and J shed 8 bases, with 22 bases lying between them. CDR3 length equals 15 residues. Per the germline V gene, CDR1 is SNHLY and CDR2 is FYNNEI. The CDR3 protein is CASRPATGSRVGYTF. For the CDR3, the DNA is TGTGCCAGCAGGCCGGCTACAGGGTCCCGTGTGGGCTACACCTTC.

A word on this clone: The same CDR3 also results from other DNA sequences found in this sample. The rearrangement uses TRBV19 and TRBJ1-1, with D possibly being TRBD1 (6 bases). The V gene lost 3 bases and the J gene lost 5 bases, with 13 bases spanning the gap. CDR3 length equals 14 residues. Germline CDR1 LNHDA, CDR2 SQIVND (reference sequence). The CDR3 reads CASSITGRGTEAFF. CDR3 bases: TGTGCCAGTAGTATCACAGGGAGGGGTACTGAAGCTTTCTTT.

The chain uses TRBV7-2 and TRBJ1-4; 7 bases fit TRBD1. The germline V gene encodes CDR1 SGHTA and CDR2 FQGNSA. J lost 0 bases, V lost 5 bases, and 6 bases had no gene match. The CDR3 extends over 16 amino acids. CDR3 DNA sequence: TGTGCCAGCAGCCCGGGACAGCCTACAACTAATGAAAAACTGTTTTTT. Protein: CASSPGQPTTNEKLFF.

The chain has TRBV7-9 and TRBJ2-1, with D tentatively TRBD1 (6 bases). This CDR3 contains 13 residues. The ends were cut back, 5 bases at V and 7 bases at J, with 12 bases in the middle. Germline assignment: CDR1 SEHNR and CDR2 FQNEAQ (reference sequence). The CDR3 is CASSPTGGNEQFF. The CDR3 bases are TGTGCCAGCAGCCCGACAGGAGGTAATGAGCAGTTCTTC.

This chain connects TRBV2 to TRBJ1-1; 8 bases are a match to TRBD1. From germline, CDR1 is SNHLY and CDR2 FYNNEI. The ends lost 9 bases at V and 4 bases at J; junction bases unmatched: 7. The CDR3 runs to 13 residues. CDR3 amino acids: CASAGGSGTEAFF. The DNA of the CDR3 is TGTGCCAGTGCAGGGGGCTCGGGCACTGAAGCTTTCTTT. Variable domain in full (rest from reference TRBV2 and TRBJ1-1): EPEVTQTPSHQVTQMGQEVILRCVPISNHLYFYWYRQILGQKVEFLVSFYNNEISEKSEIFDDQFSVERPDGSNFTLKIRSTKLEDSAMYFCASAGGSGTEAFFGQGTRLTVV.

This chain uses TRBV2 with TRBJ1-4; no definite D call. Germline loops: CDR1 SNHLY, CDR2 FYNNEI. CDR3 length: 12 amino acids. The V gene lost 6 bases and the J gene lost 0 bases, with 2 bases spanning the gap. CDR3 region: CASSSTNEKLFF. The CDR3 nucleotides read TGTGCCAGCAGCTCAACTAATGAAAAACTGTTTTTT.

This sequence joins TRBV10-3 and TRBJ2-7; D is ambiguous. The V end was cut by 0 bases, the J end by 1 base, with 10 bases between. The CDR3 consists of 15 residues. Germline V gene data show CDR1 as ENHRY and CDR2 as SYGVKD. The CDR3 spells CAISESISTSYEQYF. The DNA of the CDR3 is TGTGCCATCAGTGAGTCGATCTCCACATCCTACGAGCAGTACTTC.